The entry that follows covers one TCR beta chain sequence. What it recognizes is unknown. Germline lookup yields CDR1 SGHRS and CDR2 YFSETQ. The CDR3 consists of 12 residues. V was pared by 7 bases and J by 7 bases, with 6 bases of the junction left unmatched. This entry is derived from a study of cytomegalovirus exposure and HLA in healthy donors. Generated by immunoSEQ multiplex PCR, the TCRdb table keeps only in-frame clones and is missing some. The data hold under 200,000 clones, with less than 90% observed a single time. Notes on the study in general: Cytomegalovirus-associated status was assigned to about 180 TCR beta chains.

Sequenced: PBMCs. The sequence was collected from a woman aged 18-29 years in good health and CMV-seronegative. The chain combines TRBV5-1 with TRBJ1-2; TRBD1 agrees at 8 bases. The CDR3 spells CASGGQEGGYTF. The CDR3 DNA follows: TGCGCCAGCGGGGGACAGGAGGGTGGCTACACCTTC.